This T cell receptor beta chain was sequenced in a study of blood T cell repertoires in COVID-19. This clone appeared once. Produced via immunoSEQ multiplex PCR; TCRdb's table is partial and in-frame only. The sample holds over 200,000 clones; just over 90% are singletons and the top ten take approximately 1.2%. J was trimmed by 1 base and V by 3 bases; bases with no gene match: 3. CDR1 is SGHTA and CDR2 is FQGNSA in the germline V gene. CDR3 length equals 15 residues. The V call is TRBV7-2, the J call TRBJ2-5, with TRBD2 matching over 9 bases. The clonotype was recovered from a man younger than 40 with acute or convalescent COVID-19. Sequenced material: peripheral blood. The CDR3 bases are TGTGCCAGCAGCTTGCGCGGGGGGGTCCAAGAGACCCAGTACTTC. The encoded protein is CASSLRGGVQETQYF.